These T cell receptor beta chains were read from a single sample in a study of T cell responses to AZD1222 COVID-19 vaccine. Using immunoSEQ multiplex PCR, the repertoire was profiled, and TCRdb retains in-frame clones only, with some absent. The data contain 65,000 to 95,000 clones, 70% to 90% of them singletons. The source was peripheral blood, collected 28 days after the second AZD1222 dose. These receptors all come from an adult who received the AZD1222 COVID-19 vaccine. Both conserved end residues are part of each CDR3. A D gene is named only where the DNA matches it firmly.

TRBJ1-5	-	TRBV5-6	CASSRKPGQLNQPQHF
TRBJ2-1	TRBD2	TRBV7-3	CASSRSGGVGNEQFF
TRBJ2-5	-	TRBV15	CATSLEYQETQYF
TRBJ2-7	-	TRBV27	CASTGGAEQYF
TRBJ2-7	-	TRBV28	CASFSRGTLDEQYF
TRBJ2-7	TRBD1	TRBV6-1	CASSEGAGGSYEQYF
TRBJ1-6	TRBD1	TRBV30	CAWSGQGLANSPLHF
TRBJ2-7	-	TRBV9	CASSPHVGGNYEQYF
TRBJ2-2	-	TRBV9	CASSVALPGELFF
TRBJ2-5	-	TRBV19	CASSLGQETQYF
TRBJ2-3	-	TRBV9	CASTTDVGMVDTQYF
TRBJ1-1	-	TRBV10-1	CASRSRPTGTEAFF
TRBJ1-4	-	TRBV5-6	CASSLSRSPNEISALF
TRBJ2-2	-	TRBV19	CASSIQGSRTGTGELFF
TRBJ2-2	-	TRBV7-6	CASSLAGPNTGELFF
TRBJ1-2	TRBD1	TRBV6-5	CASSSRGSGGYTF
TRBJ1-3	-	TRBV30	CAWSVWAFGSGNTIYF
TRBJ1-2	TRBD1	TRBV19	CASSPGQGYGYTF
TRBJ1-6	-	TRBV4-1	CASSQLRGGTSPYNSPLHF
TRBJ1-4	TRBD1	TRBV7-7	CASSQGGIREKLFF
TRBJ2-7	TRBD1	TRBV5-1	CASSLAGQGASYEQYF
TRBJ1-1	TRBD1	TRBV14	CASSQLDGQDLEAFF
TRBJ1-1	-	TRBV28	CAHVRGTEAFF
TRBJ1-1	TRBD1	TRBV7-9	CASSLVRTGGEAFF
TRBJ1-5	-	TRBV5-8	CASSLNLGPQSNQPQHF
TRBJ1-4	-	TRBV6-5	CASSTGTTNEKLFF
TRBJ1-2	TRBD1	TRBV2	CASSDLGQGDGYGYTF
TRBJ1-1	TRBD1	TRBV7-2	CASSLDPARGAEAFF
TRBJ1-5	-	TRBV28	CASSLSAGNQPQHF
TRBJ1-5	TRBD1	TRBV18	CASSTGTGGENQPQHF
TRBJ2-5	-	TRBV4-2	CASSQVDREGTQYF
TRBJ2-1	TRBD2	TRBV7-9	CASSGTSGGFSYNEQFF
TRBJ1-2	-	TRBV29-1	CSVGSNYGYTF
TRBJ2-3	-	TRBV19	CASSIDRDTGTDTQYF
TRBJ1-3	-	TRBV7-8	CASSQGFGNTIYF
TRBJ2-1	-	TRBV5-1	CASSGGYNEQFF
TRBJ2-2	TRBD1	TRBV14	CASSSDRGLTGELFF
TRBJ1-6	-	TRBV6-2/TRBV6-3	CASSSNRADSPLHF
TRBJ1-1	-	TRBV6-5	CASSLLRTGNTEAFF
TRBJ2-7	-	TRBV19	CASSILVSEYEQYF
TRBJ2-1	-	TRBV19	CASSSDRSSYNEQFF
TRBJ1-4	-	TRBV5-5	CASSLVGGSNEKLFF
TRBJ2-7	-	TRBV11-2	CASSLGIQGSRQYF
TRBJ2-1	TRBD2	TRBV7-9	CASSPGLAGGYYNEQFF
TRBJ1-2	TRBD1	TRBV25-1	CASSLGQGGGYTF